The source of this TCR beta chain is a study of control samples from healthy donors and cancer patients. With 2 bases removed from V and 3 bases from J, the gap between germline ends came to 8 bases. This CDR3 region has 14 residues. The germline V gene encodes CDR1 KGHSH and CDR2 LQKENI. Using immunoSEQ multiplex PCR, the repertoire was profiled, and TCRdb retains in-frame clones only, with some absent. Among some 200,000 clones listed, around 94% were seen once. This receptor was obtained from a man aged 45-65 years in good health. The sequencing sample was made of blood. V is TRBV18 and J is TRBJ1-5; D unresolved. The CDR3 protein is CASSPLDINQPQHF. Here the CDR3 DNA reads TGTGCCAGCTCACCATTGGATATCAATCAGCCCCAGCATTTT.